The 23 T cell receptor beta chains below all came from one sample that was sequenced in a study of human T cells and chemical hapten exposure. TCRdb reprocessed the RACE reads via MiXCR and lists one record per CDR3 protein. Among nearly 350,000 distinct CDR3 sequences listed, around 7% were seen once. The time point here: patch test 1, 2 weeks after DPC sensitization. Treatment: therapeutic diphenylcyclopropenone sensitization with weekly scalp DPC. Specimen: whole blood, collected in connection with sensitization to the hapten diphenylcyclopropenone (DPC). The receptors here all came from a woman younger than 30 with alopecia areata. Some clones in this sample may be carry-over from other donors' samples.

The chain joins TRBV6-4 to TRBJ2-2; 14 bases line up with TRBD2. CDR1 and CDR2 (germline): MRHNA, SNTAGT. V lost 5 bases, J lost 5 bases, and 10 bases stayed unmatched. There are 18 residues in the CDR3. Here the CDR3 reads CASSQETSGGARTGELFF. DNA of the CDR3: TGTGCCAGCAGTCAAGAGACTAGCGGGGGGGCACGAACCGGGGAGCTGTTTTTT.

The rearrangement joins TRBV7-9 to TRBJ1-2; TRBD1 matches 7 bases. There are 17 residues in the CDR3. Germline CDR1 reads SEHNR; CDR2 reads FQNEAQ (reference sequence). V lost 5 bases and J lost 1; bases outside the gene matches: 13. This chain's CDR3 is CASSPTGQPFSNYGYTF. The DNA of the CDR3 is TGTGCCAGCAGCCCAACGGGACAGCCGTTCAGTAACTATGGCTACACCTTC.

This clonotype came up many times. The CDR3 DNA is TGTGCCAGCAGTGACACCCCAACAGATACGCAGTATTTT. It translates to CASSDTPTDTQYF. The rearrangement uses TRBV6-4 and TRBJ2-3; no clear D gene. CDR1 and CDR2 from the germline V gene are MRHNA and SNTAGT. The CDR3 runs to 13 residues. V was shortened by 2 bases and J by 3 bases, with 6 bases between the two germline ends.

This sequence joins TRBV3-1 and TRBJ2-2; TRBD2 agrees at 10 bases. V dropped 1 base and J dropped 4; count of bases not matched to a gene: 3. CDR1 and CDR2 from the germline V gene are LGHDT and YNNKEL (reference sequence). The CDR3 runs 16 residues. This CDR3 reads CASSQALAGVTGELFF. The CDR3, as DNA: TGTGCCAGCAGCCAAGCCCTAGCGGGGGTCACCGGGGAGCTGTTTTTT.

This clonotype has at least ten counts. This chain joins TRBV25-1 and TRBJ2-3; D not certain. Germline V lookup: CDR1 MGHDK, CDR2 SYGVNS. V was trimmed by 1 base and J by 5 bases, leaving 10 bases between them. CDR3 length: 14 residues. CDR3 residues: CASSEWAGRDTQYF. For the CDR3, the DNA is TGTGCCAGCAGTGAATGGGCCGGCCGAGATACGCAGTATTTT.

In this sample, this clonotype turned up many times. The chain is built from TRBV7-9 and TRBJ2-7; tentatively, D is TRBD1 or TRBD2 (5 bases each). The CDR3 sequence is 14 residues long. V lost 5 bases, J lost 3 bases, and 14 bases lay in between. The germline gives CDR1 SEHNR, CDR2 FQNEAQ (reference sequence). The CDR3 is CASSDGEGIYEQYF. Here the CDR3 DNA reads TGTGCCAGCAGCGACGGAGAGGGGATCTACGAGCAGTACTTC.

The rearrangement uses TRBV10-3 and TRBJ1-1, with TRBD1 as a possible D gene (6 bases). Germline V gene data show CDR1 as ENHRY and CDR2 as SYGVKD. The CDR3 contains 13 residues. V lost 6 bases and J lost 3, with 11 bases in between. CDR3 DNA: TGTGCCATCAGCCCGACAGGCTACACTGAAGCTTTCTTT. Protein sequence: CAISPTGYTEAFF.

This clonotype was counted between two and nine times. The chain combines TRBV6-6 with TRBJ1-4; no definite D call. The CDR3 is 10 residues long. V gave up 11 bases and J gave up 8 bases, with 9 bases separating them. Per germline, CDR1 MNHNY and CDR2 SVGAGI (reference sequence). For the CDR3, the DNA is TGTGCCTGCCTAGGGGAAAAACTGTTTTTT. As protein: CACLGEKLFF.

CDR3: CASSYVSDATDTQYF. The CDR3 DNA reads as TGTGCCAGCAGTTACGTCAGCGACGCCACAGATACGCAGTATTTT. V usage is TRBV6-5 and J usage is TRBJ2-3, with D unresolved. The CDR3 sequence is 15 residues long. The V and J ends lost 2 bases and 2 bases respectively, with 11 bases between them. From germline, CDR1 is MNHEY and CDR2 SVGAGI.

Remarks on this clonotype: This may be a read error, as it is one base from a much larger clone. V is TRBV4-3 and J is TRBJ1-5, with D unresolved. CDR1 LGHNA and CDR2 YSLEER come from the germline V gene. The CDR3 has 15 residues. The CDR3 loop is CACSQDPAGNQPQHF. In nucleotides, the CDR3 is TGCGCCTGCAGCCAAGATCCCGCCGGGAATCAGCCCCAGCATTTT.

This clonotype was detected many times. The rearrangement links TRBV6-2 or TRBV6-3 to TRBJ1-1; possible D gene TRBD1, 5 bases. Germline V gene sequence: CDR1 MNHEY, CDR2 SVGEGT. V shed 6 bases and J shed 1 base, with 15 bases lying between them. This CDR3 has 15 amino acids. For the CDR3, the DNA is TGTGCCAGCAGCGGAGGGGTCGGAGAGAACACTGAAGCTTTCTTT. It codes for CASSGGVGENTEAFF.

This chain joins TRBV18 and TRBJ1-3; tentatively, D is TRBD1 (5 bases). This CDR3 has 15 amino acids. V gave up 1 base and J gave up 2 bases, with 9 bases separating them. CDR1 is KGHSH, CDR2 LQKENI, per germline. In DNA form, the CDR3 reads TGTGCCAGCTCACCACAGGGGATTGCTGGAAACACCATATATTTT. Translating it yields CASSPQGIAGNTIYF.

The rearrangement joins TRBV3-1 to TRBJ2-3, with 8 positions matching TRBD1. CDR1 LGHDT and CDR2 YNNKEL come from the germline V gene (reference sequence). V lost 3 bases to trimming and J lost 0 bases; unmatched junction nucleotides: 11. The CDR3 extends over 18 amino acids. The chain's CDR3 is CASSHSGTGRASTDTQYF. In nucleotides, the CDR3 is TGTGCCAGCAGCCACTCAGGGACAGGACGTGCGAGCACAGATACGCAGTATTTT.

This clonotype was seen a handful of times. The chain joins TRBV6-1 to TRBJ2-3; 15 bases are shared with TRBD2. Germline V lookup: CDR1 MNHNS, CDR2 SASEGT. The CDR3 is made up of 18 amino acids. V lost 6 bases, J lost 11 bases, and 18 bases stayed unmatched. The CDR3 loop is CASRKPPGLAGGELMQYF. Here the CDR3 DNA reads TGTGCCAGCAGAAAGCCTCCGGGACTAGCGGGGGGCGAGCTGATGCAGTATTTT.

The chain carries TRBV12-5 and TRBJ2-1; possibly TRBD2 for D (6 bases). The CDR3 spans 13 residues. Trimming took off 4 bases at V and 4 bases at J, with 8 bases between the two ends. Germline V lookup: CDR1 LGHNT, CDR2 FRNRAP. DNA for the CDR3: TGTGCTAGTGGTTCCGGACTATACAATGAGCAGTTCTTC. It codes for CASGSGLYNEQFF.

This clonotype has a handful of counts. The chain employs TRBV20-1 and TRBJ2-1; 10 bases agree with TRBD1. With V trimmed by 3 bases and J by 6 bases, 11 bases remained unmatched. The germline gives CDR1 DFQATT, CDR2 SNEGSKA (reference sequence). This CDR3 comprises 16 residues. In DNA form, the CDR3 reads TGCAGTGCTAGCCTACAAACCCGGACAGGGGGCAATGAGCAGTTCTTC. Protein: CSASLQTRTGGNEQFF.

This clonotype was counted between two and nine times. In nucleotides, the CDR3 is TGCGCCAGCAGCTTGGCCCGGGCGGCAGGGGAGACCCAGTACTTC. It yields the protein CASSLARAAGETQYF. The chain carries TRBV5-1 and TRBJ2-5; D perhaps matches TRBD1 (5 bases). V lost 0 bases and J 5 bases, leaving 14 bases between the germline ends. The CDR3 loop spans 15 amino acids. Germline V CDR1 and CDR2: SGHRS, YFSETQ. Supplemented by reference TRBV5-1 and TRBJ2-5, the full variable domain reads KAGVTQTPRYLIKTRGQQVTLSCSPISGHRSVSWYQQTPGQGLQFLFEYFSETQRNKGNFPGRFSGRQFSNSRSEMNVSTLELGDSALYLCASSLARAAGETQYFGPGTRLLVL.

This clonotype was counted ten times or more. V and J are TRBV20-1 and TRBJ2-3, with TRBD2 identical over 8 bases. Germline V gene lookup returns CDR1 DFQATT and CDR2 SNEGSKA (reference sequence). The CDR3 is made up of 14 amino acids. Trimming at V came to 5 bases and at J to 5 bases, leaving 9 bases not matched to a gene. This chain's CDR3 is CSALAGGEVDTQYF. The CDR3, as DNA: TGCAGTGCTCTGGCGGGGGGTGAGGTAGATACGCAGTATTTT.

The rearrangement links TRBV2 to TRBJ2-3, with D possibly being TRBD1 (5 bases). Trimming removed 7 bases from V and 0 bases from J, with 11 bases in between. Germline V gives CDR1 SNHLY, CDR2 FYNNEI. The CDR3 is 14 amino acids. Here the CDR3 reads CASTQGASTDTQYF. For the CDR3, the DNA is TGTGCCAGCACCCAGGGTGCGAGCACAGATACGCAGTATTTT.

The chain recombines TRBV11-1 with TRBJ2-1, with a tentative D call TRBD2 (5 bases). CDR1 SGHAT and CDR2 FQDESV come from the germline V gene (reference sequence). The CDR3 length is 15 residues. Deletions cut 1 base from V and 2 bases from J, with 9 bases between. The CDR3 DNA reads TGTGCCAGCAGCTTAGGCGAGGGCCCCTACAATGAGCAGTTCTTC. It translates to CASSLGEGPYNEQFF.

This clonotype was seen at least ten times. The rearrangement joins TRBV3-1 to TRBJ2-6, with D possibly TRBD1 on 6 matching bases. CDR1 LGHDT and CDR2 YNNKEL come from the germline V gene (reference sequence). The CDR3 runs to 15 residues. Trimming took off 3 bases at V and 1 base at J, with 7 bases between the two ends. Written as DNA, the CDR3 is TGTGCCAGCAGCCACGGACAGTCTGGGGCCAACGTCCTGACTTTC. Translation gives CASSHGQSGANVLTF.

This clonotype was detected many times. The chain employs TRBV27 and TRBJ1-1; TRBD1 agrees at 7 bases. This CDR3 comprises 14 residues. After removal of 5 bases from V and 0 bases from J, the junction contained 3 bases not matched to a gene. The V gene's germline CDR1 is MNHEY and CDR2 SMNVEV (reference sequence). DNA for the CDR3: TGTGCCAGCAGTGCAGGGGGTATGAACACTGAAGCTTTCTTT. It yields the protein CASSAGGMNTEAFF.

This clonotype has a count of ten or more. This chain connects TRBV20-1 to TRBJ2-3; D is unclear. The germline V gene has CDR1 DFQATT and CDR2 SNEGSKA (reference sequence). V dropped 3 bases and J dropped 5 bases, with 9 bases sitting between them. There are 12 residues in the CDR3. CDR3 DNA: TGCAGTGCTAGTCCCGCCTTAGATACGCAGTATTTT. Protein: CSASPALDTQYF.